Shown below are 8 T cell receptor beta chains from a single sample sequenced in a study of cytomegalovirus exposure and HLA in healthy donors. 13 Jbeta primers and 60 Vbeta primers were used for the PCR. This table comes from immunoSEQ multiplex PCR, and its TCRdb copy is limited to in-frame clones, with some not included. The data hold under 200,000 clones, with less than 90% observed a single time. The sequenced sample consisted of PBMCs. The receptors stem from a man younger than 40 in good health and CMV-seronegative.

This chain's CDR3 is CASSINGGGDLLNTEAFF. Here the CDR3 DNA reads TGTGCCAGTAGTATTAATGGGGGAGGGGATCTCCTGAACACTGAAGCTTTCTTT. This chain joins TRBV19 and TRBJ1-1, with D possibly TRBD1 on 5 matching bases. The length of the CDR3 is 18 residues. Germline V gene lookup returns CDR1 LNHDA and CDR2 SQIVND (reference sequence). The V and J ends lost 3 bases and 0 bases respectively, with 20 bases between them.

In the case of this clone: This sample also contains other DNA sequences that code for the same CDR3. This rearrangement joins TRBV28 to TRBJ1-1, with 8 bases that match TRBD1. Germline loops: CDR1 MDHEN, CDR2 SYDVKM. With V trimmed by 5 bases and J by 3 bases, 8 bases remained unmatched. The CDR3 is made up of 15 amino acids. CDR3 nucleotide sequence: TGTGCCAGCAGTCTCCCATTGACAGGGGACACTGAAGCTTTCTTT. Residues: CASSLPLTGDTEAFF.

This chain links TRBV28 with TRBJ1-1; D not certain. The CDR3 runs to 13 residues. Germline CDR1 is MDHEN and CDR2 is SYDVKM. V was cut by 7 bases and J by 1 base, with 10 bases left in between. The CDR3: CASIKHENTEAFF. As DNA, the CDR3 is TGTGCCAGCATTAAACACGAGAACACTGAAGCTTTCTTT.

The rearrangement links TRBV7-2 to TRBJ2-3; possibly TRBD2 for D (6 bases). CDR1 is SGHTA, CDR2 FQGNSA, per germline. The CDR3 runs 15 residues. Trimming stripped 3 bases from V and 3 bases from J, with 13 bases between. This chain's CDR3 is CASSLGLATTDTQYF. In DNA form, the CDR3 reads TGTGCCAGCAGCTTGGGTCTAGCGACGACAGATACGCAGTATTTT.

This clone was detected only a few times. This rearrangement joins TRBV21-1 to TRBJ2-7; the table's D call TRBD1 went unverified against the DNA. TRBV21-1 is noted as a pseudogene. This CDR3 is built from 19 residues. The CDR3 reads CASSKSKDRRKWPSYEQYF. CDR3 DNA: TGTGCCAGCAGCAAAAGCAAGGACAGAAGAAAATGGCCTTCCTACGAGCAGTACTTC.

The chain recombines TRBV6-5 with TRBJ2-3; maybe TRBD1 (6 bases). Trimming left V 2 bases short and J 6 bases short, with 9 bases between. Germline V gives CDR1 MNHEY, CDR2 SVGAGI. The CDR3 contains 13 residues. The CDR3 sequence is CASSYTGTDTQYF. For the CDR3, the DNA is TGTGCCAGCAGTTACACAGGGACGGATACGCAGTATTTT.

The count of this clone is one. Other DNA sequences in this sample translate to the same CDR3. This chain links TRBV5-6 with TRBJ2-2; TRBD2 aligns across 11 bases. V shed 5 bases and J 7 bases; nucleotides not matched to a gene: 10. The CDR3 consists of 16 residues. CDR1 SGHDT and CDR2 YYEEEE come from the germline V gene. CDR3 amino acids: CASSTIAGGPVGELFF. The CDR3 DNA sequence: TGTGCCAGCAGTACCATAGCGGGGGGGCCCGTCGGGGAGCTGTTTTTT.

The CDR3 DNA reads as TGCGCCAGCAGCTTACAGGGGGCAGAATTCACTGAAGCTTTCTTT. As protein: CASSLQGAEFTEAFF. V is TRBV5-1 and J is TRBJ1-1, with 9 bases lining up with TRBD1. The CDR3 covers 15 residues. The V gene end was trimmed by 2 bases and the J gene end by 4 bases; junction bases not matched to a gene: 6. Germline V gene sequence: CDR1 SGHRS, CDR2 YFSETQ.